This TCR beta chain was documented in a study of blood T cell repertoires in COVID-19. The overall study: Some COVID-19 samples were acute and others convalescent; all came from the United States, Italy and Spain. PBMCs, B-cell-depleted T cells, or T cells provided the cDNA or gDNA that made up the material.

The CDR3 is made up of 14 amino acids. Germline V gives CDR1 SEHNR, CDR2 FQNEAQ (reference sequence). Losses at the gene ends were 5 bases for V and 4 bases for J; bases not matched to a gene: 6. TCRdb's copy holds only in-frame clones and misses some; the assay was immunoSEQ multiplex PCR. The sample consists of about 37,000 clones, roughly 78% of them appearing once. This receptor was taken from a woman in her seventies with acute or convalescent COVID-19. The chain combines TRBV7-9 with TRBJ2-7; 9 bases are shared with TRBD1. Sequencing was performed on peripheral blood. The CDR3 loop is CASSRRDRAYEQYF. Written as DNA, the CDR3 is TGTGCCAGCAGCCGTCGGGACAGGGCTTACGAGCAGTACTTC.